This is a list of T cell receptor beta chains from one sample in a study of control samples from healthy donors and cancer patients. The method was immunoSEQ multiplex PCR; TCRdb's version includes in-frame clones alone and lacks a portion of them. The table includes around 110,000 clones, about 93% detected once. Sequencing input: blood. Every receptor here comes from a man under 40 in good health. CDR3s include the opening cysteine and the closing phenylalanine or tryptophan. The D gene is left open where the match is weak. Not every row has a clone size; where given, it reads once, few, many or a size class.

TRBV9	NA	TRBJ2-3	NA	CASSVTWGQTDTQYF	TGTGCCAGCAGCGTAACCTGGGGGCAGACAGATACGCAGTATTTT
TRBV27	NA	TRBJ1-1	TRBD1	CASSSVTGHTEAFF	TGTGCCAGCAGTTCGGTGACAGGGCACACTGAAGCTTTCTTT
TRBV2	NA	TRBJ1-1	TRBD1	CAERDRMNTEAFF	TGTGCCGAACGGGACAGGATGAACACTGAAGCTTTCTTT
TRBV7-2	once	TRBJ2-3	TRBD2	CASSLDSSGGGTQYF	TGTGCCAGCAGCTTAGACTCTAGCGGGGGGGGTACGCAGTATTTT
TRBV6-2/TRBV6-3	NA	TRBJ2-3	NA	CASSYMQRADTQYF	TGTGCCAGCAGTTACATGCAACGCGCAGATACGCAGTATTTT
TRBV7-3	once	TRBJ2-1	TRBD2	CASSLIAGPYNEQFF	TGTGCCAGCAGCCTAATAGCGGGGCCCTACAATGAGCAGTTCTTC
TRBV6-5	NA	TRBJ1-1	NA	CASSYLQVKGEAFF	TGTGCCAGCAGTTACCTACAGGTCAAGGGTGAAGCTTTCTTT
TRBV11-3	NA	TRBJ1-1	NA	CASSLVQGAEAFF	TGTGCCAGCAGCTTAGTTCAGGGTGCAGAAGCTTTCTTT
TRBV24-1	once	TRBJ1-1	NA	CATSDVQGLNTEAFF	TGTGCCACCAGTGATGTACAGGGCTTGAACACTGAAGCTTTCTTT
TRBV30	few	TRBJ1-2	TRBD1	CAFRDRRLNYGYTF	TGTGCCTTTCGGGACAGGAGACTTAACTATGGCTACACCTTC
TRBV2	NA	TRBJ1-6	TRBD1	CASSDPGTGSLHF	TGTGCCAGCAGCGACCCCGGGACAGGGTCCCTCCACTTT
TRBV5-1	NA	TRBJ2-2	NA	CASSLASTGELFF	TGCGCCAGCAGCTTGGCCTCCACCGGGGAGCTGTTTTTT
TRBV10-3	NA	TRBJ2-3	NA	CAISESRGNADTQYF	TGTGCCATCAGTGAGAGCCGGGGGAACGCAGATACGCAGTATTTT
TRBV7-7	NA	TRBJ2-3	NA	CASSLSPGATGTQYF	TGTGCCAGCAGCCTTTCCCCCGGGGCCACGGGTACGCAGTATTTT
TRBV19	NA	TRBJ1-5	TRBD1	CASSIPRQGQSNQPQHF	TGTGCCAGTAGTATCCCTAGACAGGGGCAGAGCAATCAGCCCCAGCATTTT
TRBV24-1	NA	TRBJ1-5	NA	CATSDSAGGNQPQHF	TGTGCCACCAGTGATTCAGCAGGGGGCAATCAGCCCCAGCATTTT
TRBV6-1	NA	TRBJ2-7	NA	CASSDPDGGFTYEQYF	TGTGCCAGCAGTGACCCCGACGGGGGCTTTACCTACGAGCAGTACTTC